These T cell receptor beta chains were read from a single sample in a study of blood T cells in healthy people across ages. Each CDR3 protein gets one entry after TCRdb re-called the 5' RACE reads with MiXCR. Altogether about 680,000 distinct CDR3 sequences are present, approximately 49% being singletons, with the ten largest covering around a third. The sample comprised blood. These receptors originate from an older woman in good health. CDR3s leave out the opening cysteine and the closing phenylalanine or tryptophan. The order of the fields is J gene, V gene, CDR3 protein.

TRBJ2-1,TRBV21-1,ASVDLYEQF
TRBJ2-1,TRBV20-1,SARTGRSSYSEQF
TRBJ2-3,TRBV7-3,ASSLMGGTDTQY
TRBJ2-5,TRBV20-1,SVPGGREETQY
TRBJ1-5,TRBV7-2,ASSPDREGNQPQH
TRBJ1-2,TRBV27,ASSFTGAYGYT
TRBJ2-7,TRBV28,ASSLAAYEQY
TRBJ2-7,TRBV7-2,ASSRAGSGRTYEQY
TRBJ2-7,TRBV28,ASRSSGRPPEQY
TRBJ2-7,TRBV15,ATSPGVAYEQY
TRBJ1-2,TRBV20-1,SATTGRRNYGYT
TRBJ2-7,TRBV4-2,ASGRGQSYEQY
TRBJ2-6,TRBV28,ASRQVSGANVLT
TRBJ1-4,TRBV7-2,ASSPRATNGKLF
TRBJ2-1,TRBV7-3,ASSIRGAPYNEQF
TRBJ2-5,TRBV27,ASSHLGAGGPNEQY
TRBJ2-1,TRBV7-2,ASSLGLAGGVNEQF
TRBJ2-3,TRBV20-1,SARGGLAGVDTQY
TRBJ2-1,TRBV20-1,SARGGAVEQF
TRBJ1-1,TRBV19,ASYQGAMNTEAF
TRBJ2-7,TRBV6-1,ASDRGQYEQY
.,TRBV6-2/TRBV6-3,ASSYDRVNYEQY
TRBJ2-5,TRBV4-3,ASSQDTIQGAQETQY
TRBJ2-1,TRBV27,ASSLLRSGRALSNEQF
TRBJ1-2,TRBV29-1,SVERGVENYGYT
TRBJ2-1,TRBV10-3,AISRTGGNNNEQF
TRBJ1-1,TRBV7-2,ASSPGWGEAF